The 23 T cell receptor beta chains below come from one sample, sequenced in a study of regulatory T cells in long-lasting Graves disease. The authors built TCR beta libraries using iRepertoire HTBI primers and Arm-PCR of CDR3 regions. MiXCR, run by TCRdb on the multiplex PCR reads, gives a single entry per CDR3 protein. The sample has about 470,000 distinct CDR3 sequences, less than 25% seen once. As for time point: persistent/refractory GD, antithyroid drugs over 5 years with positive TRAb. PBMCs were the source of the RNA used for TCR sequencing. This material consisted of peripheral blood mononuclear cells (PBMCs), taken when the disease was refractory, from a patient treated with antithyroid drugs. The origin of the receptors is a female donor with Graves disease.

This clonotype was seen at least ten times. V is TRBV2 and J is TRBJ2-5; D not resolved. The V end was cut by 1 base, the J end by 3 bases, with 15 bases between. The CDR3 runs to 16 residues. Germline V lookup: CDR1 SNHLY, CDR2 FYNNEI. This chain's CDR3 is CASSEVPGRAKETQYF. DNA of the CDR3: TGTGCCAGCAGTGAAGTGCCCGGCCGGGCAAAAGAGACCCAGTACTTC. The complete variable domain, with remaining parts taken from reference TRBV2 and TRBJ2-5, reads EPEVTQTPSHQVTQMGQEVILRCVPISNHLYFYWYRQILGQKVEFLVSFYNNEISEKSEIFDDQFSVERPDGSNFTLKIRSTKLEDSAMYFCASSEVPGRAKETQYFGPGTRLLVL.

The rearrangement joins TRBV6-2 or TRBV6-3 to TRBJ1-1; a possible D gene is TRBD1 (6 bases). Germline V gene lookup returns CDR1 MNHEY and CDR2 SVGEGT. V dropped 2 bases and J dropped 1 base, with 8 bases sitting between them. CDR3 length: 14 residues. Here the CDR3 DNA reads TGTGCCAGCAGTTACCAAGGGGGGAACACTGAAGCTTTCTTT. It yields the protein CASSYQGGNTEAFF.

At least ten counts were recorded for this clonotype. CDR3 protein: CASSPTGTFHEQYF. The DNA of the CDR3 is TGTGCCAGCAGCCCCACCGGGACCTTCCACGAGCAGTACTTC. The chain combines TRBV7-2 with TRBJ2-7; D might be TRBD1 or TRBD2, each matching 5 bases. Trimming left V 5 bases short and J 5 bases short, with 16 bases between. Germline V gene data show CDR1 as SGHTA and CDR2 as FQGNSA. This CDR3 is 14 amino acids long.

There are a few counts of this clonotype. The chain joins TRBV30 to TRBJ2-2; D perhaps matches TRBD1 (6 bases). The V end lost 8 bases, the J end lost 6 bases, and 16 bases lay between the germline ends. This CDR3 comprises 13 residues. Germline V gene sequence: CDR1 GTSNPN, CDR2 SVGIG (reference sequence). CDR3 nucleotide sequence: TGTGCCCAAGACAGGTTAGAGGCCGGGGAGCTGTTTTTT. This translates into CAQDRLEAGELFF.

This clonotype was seen repeatedly, ten times or more. The chain has TRBV10-3 and TRBJ1-2; 7 nucleotides match TRBD1. The CDR3 runs 12 residues. The trim removed 8 bases at V and 7 bases at J, leaving 7 bases unmatched. Looked up from germline, CDR1 is ENHRY and CDR2 is SYGVKD. The CDR3 reads CAIETGRGGYTF. In DNA, the CDR3 is TGTGCCATCGAGACAGGGCGCGGTGGCTACACCTTC.

The chain is built from TRBV3-1 and TRBJ1-5; D may be TRBD1 (6 bases). This CDR3 has 14 residues. V lost 0 bases, J lost 5 bases, and 8 bases lay in between. Germline CDR1 reads LGHDT; CDR2 reads YNNKEL (reference sequence). The CDR3 nucleotides are TGTGCCAGCAGCCAAGACTACAGGGATCAGCCCCAGCATTTT. The encoded protein is CASSQDYRDQPQHF.

This clonotype was seen a few times. The chain is built from TRBV19 and TRBJ2-5; D uncertain. V lost 3 bases to trimming and J lost 0 bases, with 8 bases between them. The CDR3 runs to 14 residues. From germline, CDR1 is LNHDA and CDR2 SQIVND (reference sequence). The CDR3 loop is CASSINGNQETQYF. DNA for the CDR3: TGTGCCAGTAGTATCAACGGTAACCAAGAGACCCAGTACTTC.

This clonotype was picked up many times. The rearrangement uses TRBV2 and TRBJ2-4, with no clear D. Trimming took 3 bases from V and 3 from J, leaving 12 bases between them. Germline CDR1 reads SNHLY; CDR2 reads FYNNEI. This CDR3 has 15 amino acids. The DNA of the CDR3 is TGTGCCAGCAGTGACGGCTCCTTGGGCAAAAACATTCAGTACTTC. Its translation is CASSDGSLGKNIQYF.

The chain couples TRBV29-1 to TRBJ2-7; TRBD1 or TRBD2 may be the D gene (6 bases each). The CDR3 totals 15 residues. Per germline, CDR1 SQVTM and CDR2 ANQGSEA. Trimming cost V 4 bases and J 4 bases, with 20 bases left between them. The CDR3 protein is CSVVMVEGVAYEQYF. The CDR3 DNA is TGCAGCGTTGTAATGGTGGAGGGGGTAGCTTACGAGCAGTACTTC.

This chain connects TRBV5-1 to TRBJ1-6, with D tentatively TRBD1 (6 bases). The germline gives CDR1 SGHRS, CDR2 YFSETQ. The CDR3 is 15 residues long. Trimming removed 0 bases at V and 6 bases at J, with 10 bases between. The CDR3 nucleotides are TGCGCCAGCAGCTTGGTGGTAGGGGGTAATTCACCCCTCCACTTT. Amino acid sequence: CASSLVVGGNSPLHF.

This clonotype was counted at least ten times. The CDR3 bases are TGTGCCAGCAGTTCCCCCCAAGCGGGCCGACGAGAGCAGTACTTC. This encodes CASSSPQAGRREQYF. J is TRBJ2-7 and V is TRBV28; D is perhaps TRBD2 (6 bases). Germline V gene data show CDR1 as MDHEN and CDR2 as SYDVKM. The CDR3 extends over 15 amino acids. Trimming left V 4 bases short and J 7 bases short, with 20 bases between.

The V call is TRBV2, the J call TRBJ2-5; TRBD1 agrees at 8 bases. The V gene end was trimmed by 2 bases and the J gene end by 5 bases; junction bases not matched to a gene: 4. CDR1 is SNHLY, CDR2 FYNNEI, per germline. This CDR3 is 14 amino acids long. CDR3 in amino acids: CASSESGGEETQYF. As DNA, the CDR3 is TGTGCCAGCAGTGAATCAGGGGGCGAGGAGACCCAGTACTTC. Full variable domain (missing parts from reference TRBV2 and TRBJ2-5): EPEVTQTPSHQVTQMGQEVILRCVPISNHLYFYWYRQILGQKVEFLVSFYNNEISEKSEIFDDQFSVERPDGSNFTLKIRSTKLEDSAMYFCASSESGGEETQYFGPGTRLLVL.

The sample holds a few counts of this clonotype. The chain recombines TRBV18 with TRBJ1-1; 7 bases map to TRBD1. V lost 4 bases to trimming and J lost 0 bases; unmatched junction nucleotides: 11. This CDR3 is 17 amino acids long. Germline V gene data show CDR1 as KGHSH and CDR2 as LQKENI. Here the CDR3 DNA reads TGTGCCAGCTCACAATCCGGGACAGCTTATTTGAACACTGAAGCTTTCTTT. Residues: CASSQSGTAYLNTEAFF. Filled out from reference TRBV18 and TRBJ1-1, the complete variable domain reads NAGVMQNPRHLVRRRGQEARLRCSPMKGHSHVYWYRQLPEEGLKFMVYLQKENIIDESGMPKERFSAEFPKEGPSILRIQQVVRGDSAAYFCASSQSGTAYLNTEAFFGQGTRLTVV.

This clonotype was found a few times. The chain links TRBV6-1 to TRBJ2-7; D is perhaps TRBD2 (5 bases). The V and J ends lost 5 bases and 2 bases respectively, with 13 bases between them. Germline CDR1 is MNHNS and CDR2 is SASEGT. This CDR3 region has 14 residues. The DNA of the CDR3 is TGTGCCAGCAGTCTTAGACTATCTCCCTACGAGCAGTACTTC. Its protein is CASSLRLSPYEQYF.

In this sample, this clonotype turned up many times. The chain combines TRBV6-2 or TRBV6-3 with TRBJ1-5, with D unclear. Germline V CDR1 and CDR2: MNHEY, SVGEGT. The V and J ends lost 0 bases and 2 bases respectively, with 20 bases between them. The CDR3 is 19 residues long. The CDR3 is CASSYSKGARGRGNQPQHF. CDR3 bases: TGTGCCAGCAGTTACTCGAAGGGCGCACGAGGGAGGGGCAATCAGCCCCAGCATTTT.

This clonotype was recorded at least ten times. The gene calls are TRBV6-2 or TRBV6-3 and TRBJ1-2, with D perhaps TRBD1 (6 bases). The CDR3 spans 14 residues. Germline assignment: CDR1 MNHEY and CDR2 SVGEGT. Trimming took off 4 bases at V and 2 bases at J, with 11 bases between the two ends. CDR3 bases: TGTGCCAGCAGTTCGACAGGAGAAAACTATGGCTACACCTTC. This gives the protein CASSSTGENYGYTF.

Only a few counts were recorded for this clonotype. The chain joins TRBV6-2 or TRBV6-3 to TRBJ1-1; a possible D gene is TRBD1 (5 bases). Germline V gene lookup returns CDR1 MNHEY and CDR2 SVGEGT. This CDR3 spans 15 amino acids. V dropped 6 bases and J dropped 0 bases, with 14 bases sitting between them. The DNA for the CDR3 is TGTGCCAGCAGCCCCGCCGGCAGGGTGAACACTGAAGCTTTCTTT. Its translation is CASSPAGRVNTEAFF.

This clonotype was detected many times. The rearrangement links TRBV11-1 to TRBJ1-1; D is ambiguous. The CDR3 totals 13 residues. The germline V gene has CDR1 SGHAT and CDR2 FQDESV (reference sequence). Trimming took 5 bases from V and 0 from J, leaving 7 bases between them. CDR3 coding DNA: TGTGCCAGCAGCCGAAAACTGAACACTGAAGCTTTCTTT. Its translation is CASSRKLNTEAFF.

The chain has TRBV18 and TRBJ1-5; D is unresolved. Germline V gives CDR1 KGHSH, CDR2 LQKENI. V gave up 3 bases and J gave up 3 bases, with 6 bases separating them. This CDR3 has 13 residues. CDR3 amino acids: CASSPESNQPQHF. The CDR3 DNA sequence: TGTGCCAGCTCACCGGAATCCAATCAGCCCCAGCATTTT.

The rearrangement uses TRBV5-6 and TRBJ2-2, with D perhaps matching TRBD2 (6 bases). The CDR3 loop spans 14 amino acids. V was trimmed by 0 bases and J by 6 bases, leaving 9 bases between them. Per the germline V gene, CDR1 is SGHDT and CDR2 is YYEEEE. CDR3 sequence: CASSLVGRPGELFF. In nucleotides, the CDR3 is TGTGCCAGCAGCTTGGTGGGGAGGCCCGGGGAGCTGTTTTTT.

This clonotype showed up many times. This chain connects TRBV11-2 to TRBJ2-7; 7 bases are a match to TRBD2. Germline trimming cut 1 base from V and 6 bases from J; bases unmatched to any gene: 6. CDR3 size: 14 residues. Germline V lookup: CDR1 SGHAT, CDR2 FQNNGV. CDR3 region: CASSLGTRGSEQYF. DNA for the CDR3: TGTGCCAGCAGCTTAGGGACTAGGGGTTCCGAGCAGTACTTC.

This clonotype was seen at least ten times. This rearrangement joins TRBV12-3 or TRBV12-4 to TRBJ1-1; no clear D gene. Between the trimmed V and J ends, which lost 4 bases and 3 bases, there was a span of 12 bases. The length of the CDR3 is 14 residues. In nucleotides, the CDR3 is TGTGCCAGCAGTTCTCCAGGTTCAGACACTGAAGCTTTCTTT. Residues: CASSSPGSDTEAFF.

Note on this clonotype: This sequence may be a read error, since a much larger clone differs from it by one base. This chain connects TRBV2 to TRBJ1-2; D not resolved. CDR3 size: 12 residues. From germline, CDR1 is SNHLY and CDR2 FYNNEI. The CDR3 spells CASSSTNHGYTF. The DNA of the CDR3 is TGTGCCAGCAGCTCAACTAACCATGGCTACACCTTC. Full variable domain (outside the CDR3, taken from reference TRBV2 and TRBJ1-2): EPEVTQTPSHQVTQMGQEVILRCVPISNHLYFYWYRQILGQKVEFLVSFYNNEISEKSEIFDDQFSVERPDGSNFTLKIRSTKLEDSAMYFCASSSTNHGYTFGSGTRLTVV.